Here is one T cell receptor (beta chain) with its context. Assay: immunoSEQ multiplex PCR; the TCRdb copy retains only in-frame clones and omits some. The sample yields a few hundred thousand clones, around 80% seen once. This sample is drawn from a study of blood T cell repertoires in COVID-19. This CDR3 comprises 14 residues. Germline assignment: CDR1 SGHAT and CDR2 FQNNGV. The germline V and J ends were trimmed by 5 bases and 6 bases, with 13 bases remaining between them. The sequence derives from a man younger than 40 with active or convalescent COVID-19. The rearrangement uses TRBV11-2 and TRBJ2-2; a weak D match, TRBD2 (5 bases). Source material: peripheral blood. This chain's CDR3 is CASSLNPGSGELFF. CDR3 DNA: TGTGCCAGCAGCCTCAACCCGGGGTCCGGGGAGCTGTTTTTT.